A single sample gave rise to the 2 T cell receptor beta chains below, sequenced in a study of CD8+ T cells in alopecia areata. Treatment given: oral pan-JAK inhibitor, 5-10 mg twice daily. Following extraction, RNA underwent reverse transcription to cDNA, which served as the sequencing template. The table came from immunoSEQ multiplex PCR; TCRdb's copy has only in-frame clones and leaves some out. The sample lists approximately 90,000 clones, 70% to 80% occurring once. The sequenced sample was CD8+ T cells sorted from blood, obtained at week 44, from a patient treated with tofacitinib. The receptor set was obtained from a human donor with alopecia areata.

This chain links TRBV6-1 with TRBJ1-2, with 10 positions matching TRBD1. The CDR3 spans 13 residues. Germline V gene sequence: CDR1 MNHNS, CDR2 SASEGT. J lost 4 bases, V lost 9 bases, and 5 bases had no gene match. For the CDR3, the DNA is TGTGCCAGGGGGACAGGGGACGGCTATGGCTACACCTTC. Residues: CARGTGDGYGYTF.

V is TRBV4-3 and J is TRBJ1-1; perhaps TRBD1 as D (5 bases). CDR1 LGHNA and CDR2 YSLEER come from the germline V gene. There are 15 residues in the CDR3. V lost 0 bases to trimming and J lost 3 bases, with 11 bases between them. The CDR3 DNA reads TGCGCCAGCAGCCAAGATGTGGGCAGGGACACTGAAGCTTTCTTT. This gives the protein CASSQDVGRDTEAFF.